These 10 T cell receptor beta chains share one sample of origin, sequenced in a study of blood T cell repertoires in COVID-19. Profiled with immunoSEQ multiplex PCR; TCRdb holds only in-frame clones, not every one. The sample shows around 250,000 clones, roughly 85% of them seen only once. The sequenced sample was PBMCs or T cells enriched from blood (not recorded which). Receptors were obtained from a man in his forties who had been exposed to COVID-19.

The CDR3 is CASRDAGTSGYNEQFF. DNA for the CDR3: TGCGCCAGCAGGGATGCCGGGACTAGCGGTTACAATGAGCAGTTCTTC. J is TRBJ2-1 and V is TRBV5-1; 11 bases line up with TRBD2. CDR3 length equals 16 residues. The V segment lost 5 bases and the J segment 4 bases; nucleotides outside the gene matches: 8. From germline, CDR1 is SGHRS and CDR2 YFSETQ.

DNA of the CDR3: TGCGCCAGCAGCTTCCTAGCGGGAGGAGGATACAATGAGCAGTTCTTC. It translates to CASSFLAGGGYNEQFF. This chain links TRBV5-1 with TRBJ2-1; 11 bases are a match to TRBD2. The CDR3 sequence is 16 residues long. Trimming at V came to 2 bases and at J to 4 bases, leaving 5 bases not matched to a gene. CDR1 and CDR2 (germline): SGHRS, YFSETQ.

This clone was counted a single time. The chain is built from TRBV25-1 and TRBJ1-6, with 9 nucleotides matching TRBD1. Germline V CDR1 and CDR2: MGHDK, SYGVNS. This CDR3 spans 13 amino acids. V shed 9 bases and J 6 bases; nucleotides not matched to a gene: 3. CDR3 nucleotide sequence: TGTGCCAGTGGACAGGGGTTTAATTCACCCCTCCACTTT. Protein product: CASGQGFNSPLHF.

V gene TRBV7-3 combines with J gene TRBJ2-3; D may be TRBD2 (6 bases). Per the germline V gene, CDR1 is SGHTA and CDR2 is FQGTGA. The V end lost 1 base, the J end lost 0 bases, and 20 bases lay between the germline ends. The CDR3 consists of 19 residues. The CDR3 coding sequence is TGTGCCAGCAGCTTAAACCCCTGGGGCGGGGCTGTGAGCACAGATACGCAGTATTTT. It yields the protein CASSLNPWGGAVSTDTQYF.

V usage is TRBV28 and J usage is TRBJ2-1; D not certain. The germline gives CDR1 MDHEN, CDR2 SYDVKM. The CDR3 covers 12 residues. V lost 5 bases to trimming and J lost 8 bases, with 10 bases between them. The CDR3 nucleotides are TGTGCCAGCAGTCCCCCCGGTTATGAGCAGTTCTTC. Encoded protein: CASSPPGYEQFF.

The rearrangement uses TRBV18 and TRBJ2-5; the match to TRBD2 covers 7 bases. This CDR3 is built from 15 residues. Looked up from germline, CDR1 is KGHSH and CDR2 is LQKENI. V shed 4 bases, J shed 4 bases, and the junction held 9 bases outside the gene matches. The DNA of the CDR3 is TGTGCCAGCTCACGCGCGCATTCGGGGGGAGAGACCCAGTACTTC. Its protein is CASSRAHSGGETQYF.

A word on this clone: In the same sample, other DNA sequences code for this CDR3. The rearrangement uses TRBV6-5 and TRBJ1-3; 8 nucleotides align to TRBD1. Germline V gene data show CDR1 as MNHEY and CDR2 as SVGAGI. The ends lost 2 bases at V and 0 bases at J; junction bases unmatched: 0. The CDR3 totals 15 residues. CDR3 in amino acids: CASSYGQGSGNTIYF. For the CDR3, the DNA is TGTGCCAGCAGTTACGGACAGGGCTCTGGAAACACCATATATTTT.

V usage is TRBV5-8 and J usage is TRBJ2-1, with TRBD2 matching over 13 bases. Germline assignment: CDR1 SGHTS and CDR2 YDEGEE. V lost 5 bases to trimming and J lost 5 bases; unmatched junction nucleotides: 4. This CDR3 has 15 amino acids. Here the CDR3 reads CASRAGLAGDNEQFF. The CDR3 nucleotides are TGTGCCAGCAGAGCCGGACTAGCGGGGGACAATGAGCAGTTCTTC. Together with reference TRBV5-8 and TRBJ2-1, the CDR3 gives the full variable domain: EAGVTQSPTHLIKTRGQQATLRCSPISGHTSVYWYQQALGLGLQFLLWYDEGEERNRGNFPPRFSGRQFPNYSSELNVNALELEDSALYLCASRAGLAGDNEQFFGPGTRLTVL.

This chain joins TRBV5-1 and TRBJ2-1; 7 nucleotides align to TRBD2. The trim removed 5 bases at V and 4 bases at J, leaving 15 bases unmatched. CDR1 and CDR2 from the germline V gene are SGHRS and YFSETQ. This CDR3 is 17 amino acids long. CDR3 coding DNA: TGCGCCAGCAGTACGAATCCGGGAGGTACTCCATACAATGAGCAGTTCTTC. Translated, it gives CASSTNPGGTPYNEQFF. Based on the CDR3 plus reference TRBV5-1 and TRBJ2-1, the full variable domain is KAGVTQTPRYLIKTRGQQVTLSCSPISGHRSVSWYQQTPGQGLQFLFEYFSETQRNKGNFPGRFSGRQFSNSRSEMNVSTLELGDSALYLCASSTNPGGTPYNEQFFGPGTRLTVL.

This clone was detected only once. At the DNA level, this CDR3 is encoded by other sequences in the same sample as well. The gene calls are TRBV6-5 and TRBJ1-1, with D perhaps matching TRBD1 (5 bases). The germline V and J ends were trimmed by 2 bases and 4 bases, with 11 bases remaining between them. CDR3 length equals 14 residues. Germline CDR1 MNHEY, CDR2 SVGAGI. The CDR3 region has the DNA TGTGCCAGCAGTTACCGCGGGGGAGGCACTGAAGCTTTCTTT. Its protein product is CASSYRGGGTEAFF.